One sample yielded the 31 T cell receptor beta chains listed below, sequenced in a study of beta chain features in type 1 diabetes. Sequencing targeted expressed TCRB transcripts, as all isolated RNA had been reverse transcribed. Assay: immunoSEQ multiplex PCR; the TCRdb copy retains only in-frame clones and omits some. Of approximately 340,000 clones listed, less than 15% are singletons. Source material: naive CD4+ T cells from blood. The receptors derive from a woman under 30 in good health.

J is TRBJ2-5 and V is TRBV7-3; possibly TRBD2 for D (6 bases). Trimming pared 3 bases from V and 4 bases from J, leaving 9 bases between. Germline V CDR1 and CDR2: SGHTA, FQGTGA. The CDR3 totals 13 residues. CDR3 in amino acids: CASSLGGGETQYF. CDR3 in DNA: TGTGCCAGCAGCTTGGGGGGTGGAGAGACCCAGTACTTC.

The chain joins TRBV18 to TRBJ2-3, with D maybe TRBD2 (5 bases). This CDR3 comprises 15 residues. Germline CDR1 is KGHSH and CDR2 is LQKENI. V lost 3 bases and J 6 bases, leaving 16 bases between the germline ends. For the CDR3, the DNA is TGTGCCAGCTCACCGGAACTTGCGGGCCTCGATACGCAGTATTTT. This sequence encodes CASSPELAGLDTQYF.

This clone was counted a few times. The V gene is TRBV4-3, the J gene TRBJ2-3; possibly TRBD2 for D (5 bases). Germline V lookup: CDR1 LGHNA, CDR2 YSLEER. CDR3 size: 15 residues. V was clipped by 1 base and J by 3 bases, with 11 bases between them. This CDR3 is CASSQVAGLTDTQYF. The DNA for the CDR3 is TGCGCCAGCAGCCAAGTGGCGGGTCTGACAGATACGCAGTATTTT.

V and J are TRBV5-1 and TRBJ2-1; TRBD1 aligns across 10 bases. Germline CDR1 and CDR2: SGHRS and YFSETQ. CDR3 length: 15 residues. The junction had 5 bases not matched to a gene; V was cut back by 4 bases and J by 4 bases. The CDR3 sequence is CASSTGTGEYNEQFF. DNA of the CDR3: TGCGCCAGCAGCACCGGGACAGGGGAATACAATGAGCAGTTCTTC.

This clone was observed a handful of times. CDR3 DNA sequence: TGCGCCAGCAGCTGGACAGGGGTGAACACTGAAGCTTTCTTT. This translates into CASSWTGVNTEAFF. V and J are TRBV5-1 and TRBJ1-1; TRBD1 aligns across 9 bases. Germline V gene data show CDR1 as SGHRS and CDR2 as YFSETQ. CDR3 length: 14 residues. V lost 3 bases, J lost 0 bases, and 0 bases stayed unmatched.

V gene TRBV21-1 combines with J gene TRBJ2-1; the D call in the table, TRBD1, was not verified against the DNA. TRBV21-1 is described as a pseudogene. The CDR3 runs to 17 residues. The CDR3 bases are TGTGCCAGCAGCAAAGCCGGCCAGGGGGGTCTGGACAATGAGCAGTTCTTC. Its translation: CASSKAGQGGLDNEQFF.

The V gene is TRBV18, the J gene TRBJ2-1; a possible D gene is TRBD2 (5 bases). CDR3 length: 15 residues. The germline CDR1 and CDR2 sequences are KGHSH and LQKENI. V lost 6 bases and J 4 bases, leaving 16 bases between the germline ends. The CDR3 is CASSPLEGEYNEQFF. CDR3 sequence (DNA): TGTGCCAGCTCGCCCCTCGAGGGAGAGTACAATGAGCAGTTCTTC.

The V and J genes are TRBV28 and TRBJ2-7; TRBD1 agrees at 7 bases. CDR1 MDHEN and CDR2 SYDVKM come from the germline V gene. Unmatched junction bases numbered 6, after V lost 4 bases and J lost 0 bases. The CDR3 contains 15 residues. The DNA for the CDR3 is TGTGCCAGCAGTTCCGGGACAGTGAGCTCCTACGAGCAGTACTTC. Translating it yields CASSSGTVSSYEQYF.

The table lists this clone with a few counts. The J gene is TRBJ1-1, the V gene TRBV30, with D tentatively TRBD1 (5 bases). Per germline, CDR1 GTSNPN and CDR2 SVGIG (reference sequence). CDR3 length: 14 amino acids. V was pared by 6 bases and J by 2 bases, with 16 bases between. The CDR3 loop is CACLEGRVNTEAFF. The CDR3 DNA reads as TGTGCCTGCCTAGAGGGGAGGGTTAACACTGAAGCTTTCTTT. Supplemented by reference TRBV30 and TRBJ1-1, the full variable domain reads SQTIHQWPATLVQPVGSPLSLECTVEGTSNPNLYWYRQAAGRGLQLLFYSVGIGQISSEVPQNLSASRPQDRQFILSSKKLLLSDSGFYLCACLEGRVNTEAFFGQGTRLTVV.

This sequence joins TRBV23-1 and TRBJ2-1; D not certain. TRBV23-1 is an ORF, with its function uncertain. The V and J ends lost 0 bases and 7 bases respectively, with 7 bases between them. The CDR3 runs to 13 residues. CDR3 sequence: CASSQSRRNEQFF. CDR3 sequence (DNA): TGCGCCAGCAGTCAATCTCGCAGGAATGAGCAGTTCTTC.

This clone appeared a few times. Different DNA sequences within this sample yield the same CDR3. This sequence joins TRBV30 and TRBJ1-5; D is undetermined. The germline V and J ends were trimmed by 3 bases and 0 bases, with 6 bases remaining between them. This CDR3 is built from 13 residues. The V gene's germline CDR1 is GTSNPN and CDR2 SVGIG (reference sequence). Here the CDR3 DNA reads TGTGCCTGGAGGCCAGATAGCAATCAGCCCCAGCATTTT. As protein: CAWRPDSNQPQHF.

For the CDR3, the DNA is TGTGCCAGCAGACCAGGGGGCGCCCACGAGCAGTACTTC. Amino acids: CASRPGGAHEQYF. This chain joins TRBV28 and TRBJ2-7, with TRBD1 matching 8 bases. CDR1 and CDR2 (germline): MDHEN, SYDVKM. The ends lost 6 bases at V and 5 bases at J; junction bases unmatched: 6. The CDR3 runs to 13 residues.

Only a few counts were recorded for this clone. The chain combines TRBV7-2 with TRBJ2-5; 7 bases map to TRBD2. This CDR3 has 15 amino acids. V was clipped by 1 base and J by 2 bases; unmatched bases: 4. The V gene's germline CDR1 is SGHTA and CDR2 FQGNSA. The CDR3 DNA is TGTGCCAGCAGCTTAGGAGGGAGGGGACAAGAGACCCAGTACTTC. It encodes CASSLGGRGQETQYF.

The chain carries TRBV14 and TRBJ2-1, with 7 bases identical to TRBD1. The germline CDR1 and CDR2 sequences are SGHDN and FVKESK. This CDR3 has 16 amino acids. Trimming cost V 0 bases and J 15 bases; bases outside gene matches: 17. The CDR3 protein is CASSQESRGKGSLRFF. The DNA of the CDR3 is TGTGCCAGCAGCCAAGAGTCCAGGGGGAAAGGGAGCCTGAGGTTCTTC.

The genes are TRBV29-1 and TRBJ2-5; 16 nucleotides match TRBD2. Trimming took 6 bases from V and 5 from J; bases not matched to a gene: 9. Germline V CDR1 and CDR2: SQVTM, ANQGSEA. The CDR3 covers 16 residues. CDR3 region: CSVAGTSGRARETQYF. CDR3 nucleotide sequence: TGCAGCGTAGCCGGGACTAGCGGGAGGGCCCGGGAGACCCAGTACTTC.

V usage is TRBV15 and J usage is TRBJ2-7; 8 bases map to TRBD2. The CDR3 consists of 14 residues. Trimming at V came to 3 bases and at J to 4 bases, leaving 5 bases not matched to a gene. Germline V gene lookup returns CDR1 LNHNV and CDR2 YYDKDF (reference sequence). CDR3 sequence: CATSSQSGSYEQYF. The DNA of the CDR3 is TGTGCCACCAGCAGTCAAAGCGGGAGTTACGAGCAGTACTTC.

The CDR3 protein is CASSYSYSRSYNEQFF. The CDR3 region has the DNA TGTGCCAGCAGTTACTCGTACAGCCGCTCCTACAATGAGCAGTTCTTC. J is TRBJ2-1 and V is TRBV6-5; D is ambiguous. CDR1 is MNHEY, CDR2 SVGAGI, per germline. Trimming stripped 0 bases from V and 0 bases from J, with 9 bases between. The CDR3 loop spans 16 amino acids.

V is TRBV18 and J is TRBJ2-1; tentative D call: TRBD1 (5 bases). Germline loops: CDR1 KGHSH, CDR2 LQKENI. CDR3 length: 15 amino acids. Deletions cut 1 base from V and 5 bases from J, with 12 bases between. This chain's CDR3 is CASSPQSGSDNEQFF. The DNA of the CDR3 is TGTGCCAGCTCACCACAGTCAGGGTCTGACAATGAGCAGTTCTTC.

With respect to this clone: Different DNA sequences within this sample yield the same CDR3. The chain combines TRBV2 with TRBJ2-7, with a weak D call TRBD1 (5 bases). The V end lost 4 bases, the J end lost 4 bases, and 8 bases lay between the germline ends. The CDR3 has 12 residues. CDR1 is SNHLY, CDR2 FYNNEI, per germline. CDR3 sequence: CASSGQGYEQYF. DNA for the CDR3: TGTGCCAGCAGTGGGCAGGGATACGAGCAGTACTTC.

This chain connects TRBV6-5 to TRBJ2-7; D may be TRBD1 (6 bases). Germline V gives CDR1 MNHEY, CDR2 SVGAGI. Trimming shortened V by 0 bases and J by 0 bases, and 12 bases separated the two germline ends. The CDR3 totals 16 residues. The CDR3 coding sequence is TGTGCCAGCAGTTACTCGACCTTGGACAGCTCCTACGAGCAGTACTTC. It encodes CASSYSTLDSSYEQYF.

The chain recombines TRBV18 with TRBJ1-5; 9 bases fit TRBD1. The V segment lost 1 base and the J segment 3 bases; nucleotides outside the gene matches: 10. Germline lookup yields CDR1 KGHSH and CDR2 LQKENI. This CDR3 comprises 18 residues. The CDR3 DNA reads TGTGCCAGCTCACCACGAGACGTGACAGGGGGTCTCAATCAGCCCCAGCATTTT. This codes for CASSPRDVTGGLNQPQHF.

The chain is built from TRBV6-5 and TRBJ2-1; 8 nucleotides align to TRBD2. After removal of 6 bases from V and 4 bases from J, the junction contained 5 bases not matched to a gene. The CDR3 is made up of 14 amino acids. CDR1 is MNHEY, CDR2 SVGAGI, per germline. In nucleotides, the CDR3 is TGTGCCAGCAGGGCAGCGGGAGAGTACAATGAGCAGTTCTTC. Translated, it gives CASRAAGEYNEQFF.

This clone occurred a few times. The chain recombines TRBV6-5 with TRBJ2-1; D is unresolved. The CDR3 is 13 residues long. Trimming removed 6 bases from V and 5 bases from J, with 11 bases in between. Germline assignment: CDR1 MNHEY and CDR2 SVGAGI. CDR3 protein: CASRARLNNEQFF. Here the CDR3 DNA reads TGTGCCAGCAGGGCCCGACTGAACAATGAGCAGTTCTTC.

This clone was counted a few times. This chain uses TRBV28 with TRBJ1-3; D gene unclear. There are 14 residues in the CDR3. The V and J ends lost 6 bases and 0 bases respectively, with 9 bases between them. The germline V gene has CDR1 MDHEN and CDR2 SYDVKM. CDR3 protein: CASSSSGSGNTIYF. Here the CDR3 DNA reads TGTGCCAGCAGCTCCTCGGGCTCTGGAAACACCATATATTTT.

This chain links TRBV2 with TRBJ1-1; D gene ambiguous. The CDR3 is 11 amino acids. Germline CDR1 is SNHLY and CDR2 is FYNNEI. Trimming took off 9 bases at V and 1 base at J, with 6 bases between the two ends. The CDR3 DNA reads TGTGCCAGTACACGGAACACTGAAGCTTTCTTT. It specifies CASTRNTEAFF.

J is TRBJ1-4 and V is TRBV7-2; D uncertain. V dropped 5 bases and J dropped 3 bases, with 10 bases sitting between them. The CDR3 consists of 14 residues. The germline CDR1 and CDR2 sequences are SGHTA and FQGNSA. The CDR3 protein is CASSTGGPNEKLFF. The CDR3 DNA is TGTGCCAGCAGCACCGGAGGTCCTAATGAAAAACTGTTTTTT. Complete variable domain (other parts from reference TRBV7-2 and TRBJ1-4): GAGVSQSPSNKVTEKGKDVELRCDPISGHTALYWYRQSLGQGLEFLIYFQGNSAPDKSGLPSDRFSAERTGGSVSTLTIQRTQQEDSAVYLCASSTGGPNEKLFFGSGTQLSVL.

This clone turned up a few times. V usage is TRBV29-1 and J usage is TRBJ2-3, with D unresolved. The CDR3 loop spans 13 amino acids. The germline V gene has CDR1 SQVTM and CDR2 ANQGSEA. Trimming removed 6 bases from V and 3 bases from J, with 13 bases in between. As DNA, the CDR3 is TGCAGCGTCCGCTTCAGATTGACAGATACGCAGTATTTT. Translation gives CSVRFRLTDTQYF.

This clone has a handful of counts. This chain links TRBV27 with TRBJ2-6; 7 bases are shared with TRBD1. This CDR3 is built from 17 residues. Germline CDR1 MNHEY, CDR2 SMNVEV (reference sequence). V lost 6 bases, J lost 1 base, and 9 bases stayed unmatched. The CDR3 nucleotides read TGTGCCAGCAGCAAACGACAGGGTAGGTCTGGGGCCAACGTCCTGACTTTC. Its translation is CASSKRQGRSGANVLTF.

The sample holds a few counts of this clone. This chain uses TRBV5-6 with TRBJ1-2, with D possibly matching TRBD1 (6 bases). Trimming cost V 4 bases and J 4 bases, with 20 bases left between them. Germline V lookup: CDR1 SGHDT, CDR2 YYEEEE. The CDR3 covers 16 residues. The CDR3 reads CASSTLGTPTGYGYTF. The CDR3, as DNA: TGTGCCAGCAGCACCCTCGGGACACCCACCGGCTATGGCTACACCTTC.

This clone was observed a handful of times. The chain links TRBV28 to TRBJ2-5; unclear D gene. Trimming left V 7 bases short and J 2 bases short, with 8 bases between. The CDR3 is 12 amino acids. Per germline, CDR1 MDHEN and CDR2 SYDVKM. The CDR3 spells CASKPPQETQYF. CDR3 sequence (DNA): TGTGCCAGCAAGCCCCCACAAGAGACCCAGTACTTC.

This sequence joins TRBV30 and TRBJ2-1, with 7 nucleotides matching TRBD1. The CDR3 is made up of 15 amino acids. Germline V gene sequence: CDR1 GTSNPN, CDR2 SVGIG (reference sequence). The V segment lost 3 bases and the J segment 8 bases; nucleotides outside the gene matches: 13. DNA of the CDR3: TGTGCCTGGAGCAGTGGGGGACAGAGTAGGCATGAGCAGTTCTTC. It encodes CAWSSGGQSRHEQFF.